The 5 T cell receptor beta chains given below trace back to one sample, sequenced in a study of cytomegalovirus exposure and HLA in healthy donors. The PCR employed 60 Vbeta primers together with 13 Jbeta primers. The protocol was immunoSEQ multiplex PCR, while the TCRdb copy is restricted to in-frame clones and leaves out a portion. The table shows around 39,000 clones, with about 72% occurring only once. The material sequenced was PBMCs. Every receptor here comes from a man between 25 and 39 years old in good health and CMV-seronegative.

This sequence joins TRBV28 and TRBJ2-7; no definite D call. The CDR3 consists of 14 residues. Germline V lookup: CDR1 MDHEN, CDR2 SYDVKM. The V end lost 3 bases, the J end lost 0 bases, and 9 bases lay between the germline ends. The CDR3 region is CASSFRASSYEQYF. In nucleotides, the CDR3 is TGTGCCAGCAGTTTTCGTGCCAGCTCCTACGAGCAGTACTTC.

The gene calls are TRBV5-4 and TRBJ2-7; 11 bases are shared with TRBD2. The V and J ends lost 3 bases and 2 bases, in that order; junction bases with no gene match: 7. The CDR3 runs 16 residues. Germline CDR1 and CDR2: SGHNT and YYREEE (reference sequence). CDR3 in DNA: TGTGCCAGCAGCTCGGCGACTAGCGGGAAAACCTACGAGCAGTACTTC. Residues: CASSSATSGKTYEQYF.

This rearrangement joins TRBV28 to TRBJ2-2; tentatively, D is TRBD1 (6 bases). This CDR3 contains 14 residues. CDR1 is MDHEN, CDR2 SYDVKM, per germline. V dropped 3 bases and J dropped 6 bases, with 11 bases sitting between them. Written as DNA, the CDR3 is TGTGCCAGCAGTTTCTACAGGGTTCCCGGGGAGCTGTTTTTT. Translated: CASSFYRVPGELFF. Looking up the rest from reference TRBV28 and TRBJ2-2 gives the full variable domain: DVKVTQSSRYLVKRTGEKVFLECVQDMDHENMFWYRQDPGLGLRLIYFSYDVKMKEKGDIPEGYSVSREKKERFSLILESASTNQTSMYLCASSFYRVPGELFFGEGSRLTVL.

V usage is TRBV9 and J usage is TRBJ1-1, with no clear D. V lost 0 bases and J lost 1, with 4 bases in between. The CDR3 has 13 residues. CDR1 SGDLS and CDR2 YYNGEE come from the germline V gene. The CDR3 DNA sequence: TGTGCCAGCAGCGTAGACTCGAACACTGAAGCTTTCTTT. It is translated as CASSVDSNTEAFF.

A single count supports this clone. The chain is built from TRBV5-4 and TRBJ2-7; TRBD1 agrees at 9 bases. V trimming: 4 bases; J trimming: 3 bases; junction bases outside the gene matches: 8. Germline V gene data show CDR1 as SGHNT and CDR2 as YYREEE (reference sequence). This CDR3 region has 15 residues. The CDR3 nucleotides read TGTGCCAGCAGCGTACGACAGGGGGTTGGCTACGAGCAGTACTTC. It yields the protein CASSVRQGVGYEQYF. Full variable domain (outside the CDR3, taken from reference TRBV5-4 and TRBJ2-7): ETGVTQSPTHLIKTRGQQVTLRCSSQSGHNTVSWYQQALGQGPQFIFQYYREEENGRGNFPPRFSGLQFPNYSSELNVNALELDDSALYLCASSVRQGVGYEQYFGPGTRLTVT.